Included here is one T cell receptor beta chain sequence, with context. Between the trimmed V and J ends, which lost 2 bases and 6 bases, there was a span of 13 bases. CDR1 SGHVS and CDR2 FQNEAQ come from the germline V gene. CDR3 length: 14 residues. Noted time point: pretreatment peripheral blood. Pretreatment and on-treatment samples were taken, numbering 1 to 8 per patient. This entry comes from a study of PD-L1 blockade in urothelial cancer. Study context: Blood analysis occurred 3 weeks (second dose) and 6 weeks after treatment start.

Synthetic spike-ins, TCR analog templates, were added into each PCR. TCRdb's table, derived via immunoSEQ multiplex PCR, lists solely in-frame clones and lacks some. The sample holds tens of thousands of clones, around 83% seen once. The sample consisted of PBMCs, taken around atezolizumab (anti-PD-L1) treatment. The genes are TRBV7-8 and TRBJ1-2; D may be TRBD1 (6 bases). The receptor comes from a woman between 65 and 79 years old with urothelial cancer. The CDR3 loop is CASSLQGGVDGYTF. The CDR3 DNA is TGTGCCAGCAGCTTACAAGGGGGTGTTGATGGCTACACCTTC.